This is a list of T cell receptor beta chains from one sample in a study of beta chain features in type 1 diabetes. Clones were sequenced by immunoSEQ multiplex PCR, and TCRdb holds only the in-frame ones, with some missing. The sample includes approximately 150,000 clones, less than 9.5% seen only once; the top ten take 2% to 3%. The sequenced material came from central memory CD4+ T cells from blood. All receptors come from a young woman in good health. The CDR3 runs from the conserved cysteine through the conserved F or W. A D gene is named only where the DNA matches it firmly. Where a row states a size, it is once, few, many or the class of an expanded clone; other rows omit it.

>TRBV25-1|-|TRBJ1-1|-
CASSERHRGDVAFF
TGTGCCAGCAGTGAACGGCACCGGGGGGACGTAGCTTTCTTT
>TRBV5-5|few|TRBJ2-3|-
CASSGSSLNTQYF
TGTGCCAGCAGCGGCTCTAGCCTTAATACGCAGTATTTT
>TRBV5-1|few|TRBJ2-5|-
CASSPGETQYF
TGCGCCAGCAGCCCAGGGGAGACCCAGTACTTC
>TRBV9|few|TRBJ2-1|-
CASSVESVGFHNEQFF
TGTGCCAGCAGCGTAGAAAGCGTTGGATTCCACAATGAGCAGTTCTTC
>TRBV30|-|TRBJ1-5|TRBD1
CAWSDRGLVNQPQHF
TGTGCCTGGAGTGACAGGGGGCTTGTCAATCAGCCCCAGCATTTT
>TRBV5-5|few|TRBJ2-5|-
CASSQMVQGGETQYF
TGTGCCAGCAGCCAGATGGTACAGGGAGGGGAGACCCAGTACTTC
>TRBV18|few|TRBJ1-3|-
CASSPPGGAIGNTIYF
TGTGCCAGCTCACCACCTGGCGGGGCGATTGGAAACACCATATATTTT
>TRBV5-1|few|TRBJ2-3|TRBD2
CASRRTSGLTDTQYF
TGCGCCAGTCGTCGGACTAGCGGACTCACAGATACGCAGTATTTT
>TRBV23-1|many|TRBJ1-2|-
CASSQAWTANYGYTF
TGCGCCAGCAGTCAAGCCTGGACAGCTAACTATGGCTACACCTTC
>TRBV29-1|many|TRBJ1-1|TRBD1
CSVQGALNTEAFF
TGCAGCGTTCAGGGGGCCCTGAACACTGAAGCTTTCTTT
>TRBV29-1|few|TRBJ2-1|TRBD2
CSVEGSFRGGARNEQFF
TGCAGCGTTGAAGGCTCATTCCGCGGGGGGGCGCGCAATGAGCAGTTCTTC
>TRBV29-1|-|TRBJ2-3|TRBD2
CSVSETSGDTQYF
TGCAGCGTTTCAGAGACTAGCGGTGATACGCAGTATTTT
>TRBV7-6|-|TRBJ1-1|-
CASSPQQRNTEAFF
TGTGCCAGCAGCCCACAACAACGGAACACTGAAGCTTTCTTT
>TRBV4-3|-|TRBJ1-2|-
CASSQDFMRGEGYTF
TGCGCCAGCAGCCAAGATTTCATGCGGGGTGAGGGCTACACCTTC
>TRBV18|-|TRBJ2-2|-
CASSPKSGLISTGELFF
TGTGCCAGCTCACCGAAATCGGGACTGATCAGCACCGGGGAGCTGTTTTTT
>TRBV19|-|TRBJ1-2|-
CASSISRNLYGYTF
TGTGCCAGTAGTATTTCGCGGAACCTCTATGGCTACACCTTC
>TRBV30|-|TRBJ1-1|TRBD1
CALDRGLNTEAFF
TGTGCCCTTGACAGGGGGCTGAACACTGAAGCTTTCTTT
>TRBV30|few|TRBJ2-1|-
CAWSVHLGGGNEQFF
TGTGCCTGGAGTGTACACTTGGGGGGAGGCAATGAGCAGTTCTTC
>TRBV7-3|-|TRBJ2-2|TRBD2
CASSPLGGGGTGELFF
TGTGCCAGCAGTCCCCTGGGCGGCGGGGGCACCGGGGAGCTGTTTTTT
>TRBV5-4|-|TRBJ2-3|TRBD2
CASSLRLAGGPTDTQYF
TGTGCCAGCAGCTTGAGGCTAGCGGGGGGCCCCACAGATACGCAGTATTTT
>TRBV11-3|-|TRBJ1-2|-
CASSSPTAQGMSKGYTF
TGTGCCAGCAGCTCCCCAACCGCCCAGGGGATGTCTAAGGGCTACACCTTC
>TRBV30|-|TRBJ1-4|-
CAWSVNSKKLFF
TGTGCCTGGAGCGTTAACAGTAAAAAACTGTTTTTT
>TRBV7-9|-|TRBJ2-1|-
CASSSSTGYGEQFF
TGTGCCAGCAGCTCCTCGACGGGGTACGGTGAGCAGTTCTTC
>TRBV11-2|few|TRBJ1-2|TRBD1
CASSLDRVTNYGYTF
TGTGCCAGCAGCCTCGACAGGGTAACTAACTATGGCTACACCTTC
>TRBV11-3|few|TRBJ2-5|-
CAAGDQETQYF
TGTGCGGCAGGGGACCAAGAGACCCAGTACTTC
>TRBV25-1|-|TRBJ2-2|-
CASRHGDTGELFF
TGTGCCAGCAGGCACGGGGACACCGGGGAGCTGTTTTTT
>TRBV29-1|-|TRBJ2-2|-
CSVLAFSGGELFF
TGCAGCGTTTTAGCGTTTAGCGGCGGGGAGCTGTTTTTT
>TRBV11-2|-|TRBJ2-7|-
CASSTQARAEQYF
TGTGCCAGCAGCACTCAGGCCCGTGCCGAGCAGTACTTC
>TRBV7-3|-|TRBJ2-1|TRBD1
CASSRQGYEQFF
TGTGCCAGCAGCCGACAGGGCTATGAGCAGTTCTTC
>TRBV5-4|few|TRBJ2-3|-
CASSPGRGSTDTQYF
TGTGCCAGCAGTCCAGGGAGGGGGAGCACAGATACGCAGTATTTT
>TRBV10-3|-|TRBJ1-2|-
CAIWERGAYGYTF
TGTGCCATCTGGGAGCGGGGGGCCTATGGCTACACCTTC
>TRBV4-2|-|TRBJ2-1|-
CASSVGGSYNEQFF
TGTGCCAGCAGCGTCGGGGGTTCCTACAATGAGCAGTTCTTC
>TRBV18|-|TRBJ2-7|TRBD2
CASSPLAGGYEQYF
TGTGCCAGCTCACCACTAGCGGGAGGATACGAGCAGTACTTC
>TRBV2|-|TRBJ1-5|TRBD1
CASTRDPGGNQPQHF
TGTGCCAGCACGAGAGACCCAGGGGGTAATCAGCCCCAGCATTTT
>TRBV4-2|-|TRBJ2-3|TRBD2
CASGLAGGPGTDTQYF
TGTGCCAGCGGTTTAGCGGGAGGGCCGGGCACAGATACGCAGTATTTT
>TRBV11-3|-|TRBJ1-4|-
CASSDQGLVEKLFF
TGTGCCAGCAGCGATCAGGGTCTGGTCGAAAAACTGTTTTTT
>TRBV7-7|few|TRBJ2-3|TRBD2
CASSSSGGAGDTQYF
TGTGCTAGCAGCTCAAGCGGGGGGGCCGGAGATACGCAGTATTTT
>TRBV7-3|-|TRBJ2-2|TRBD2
CASSTGTSVRGELFF
TGTGCCAGCAGCACCGGGACTAGTGTTCGCGGGGAGCTGTTTTTT
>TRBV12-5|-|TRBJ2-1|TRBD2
CASGFGTSAYNEQFF
TGTGCTAGTGGTTTTGGGACTAGCGCCTACAATGAGCAGTTCTTC
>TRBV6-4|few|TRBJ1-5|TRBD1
CASSHRGPNQPQHF
TGTGCCAGCAGCCACAGGGGTCCCAATCAGCCCCAGCATTTT
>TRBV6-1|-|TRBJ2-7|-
CASSEAGGRRVVSYEQYF
TGTGCCAGCAGTGAAGCGGGGGGGCGCCGGGTAGTGTCCTACGAGCAGTACTTC
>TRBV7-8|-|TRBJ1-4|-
CASSLPREGGKLFF
TGTGCCAGCAGCTTACCCAGGGAGGGCGGAAAACTGTTTTTT
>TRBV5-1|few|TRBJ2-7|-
CASSPGGRTTLEQYF
TGCGCCAGCAGCCCCGGGGGGCGAACTACGTTGGAGCAGTACTTC
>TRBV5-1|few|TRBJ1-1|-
CASSRTQLDTEAFF
TGCGCCAGCAGCAGAACACAGTTGGACACTGAAGCTTTCTTT
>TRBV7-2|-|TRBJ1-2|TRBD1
CASSLDSQGARGYTF
TGTGCCAGCAGCTTAGACTCCCAGGGGGCGCGGGGCTACACCTTC
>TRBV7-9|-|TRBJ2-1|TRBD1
CASSSTGWNEQFF
TGTGCCAGCAGCTCGACAGGGTGGAATGAGCAGTTCTTC
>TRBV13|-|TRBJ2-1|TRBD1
CASSPWTGNNEQFF
TGTGCCAGCAGCCCCTGGACAGGAAACAATGAGCAGTTCTTC
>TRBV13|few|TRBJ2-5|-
CASSYHGADKETQYF
TGTGCCAGCAGCTACCATGGGGCCGATAAAGAGACCCAGTACTTC
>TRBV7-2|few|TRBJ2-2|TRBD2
CASRFSGGAPGELFF
TGTGCCAGCAGATTTAGCGGGGGGGCCCCCGGGGAGCTGTTTTTT
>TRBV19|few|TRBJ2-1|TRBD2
CASSPAHSGRGDEQFF
TGTGCCAGTAGTCCGGCTCATAGCGGGAGAGGCGATGAGCAGTTCTTC
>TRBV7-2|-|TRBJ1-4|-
CASSLTRHEKLFF
TGTGCCAGCAGCTTAACACGTCACGAAAAACTGTTTTTT
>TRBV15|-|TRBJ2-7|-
CATSRDYIAYEQYF
TGTGCCACCAGCAGAGATTACATCGCCTACGAGCAGTACTTC
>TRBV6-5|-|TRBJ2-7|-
CASRERSYEQYF
TGTGCCAGCAGAGAGCGCTCCTACGAGCAGTACTTC